Described below is a single T cell receptor beta chain sequence and its context. No antigen is known for it. No clone much larger than this one lies a single base away; base qualities are absent. Intraepithelial and lamina propria lymphocytes were isolated from graft specimens using dithiothreitol, EDTA incubations and collagenase D digestion. Serial intestinal graft biopsy specimens collected up to 600 days after transplant underwent bulk TCR-beta sequencing. The data derive from a study of graft-versus-host responses after intestinal transplantation listed by TCRdb under 2021. For the study in its entirety: Recipients received multivisceral, liver-intestinal, or isolated intestinal transplants. Graft-versus-host and host-versus-graft alloreactive T cell clones were tracked in the graft, circulation and bone marrow after intestinal transplantation using bulk TCR-beta CDR3 sequencing. Rather than going through the commercial service, samples from three later patients were sequenced in-house on an Illumina MiSeq and processed with MiXCR. To identify alloreactive clones, pre-transplant mixed lymphocyte reaction products were sequenced and compared with unstimulated pre-transplant donor and recipient T cells. Donor T cell macrochimerism was defined as a peak of at least 4% donor T cells among recipient peripheral blood mononuclear cells. The cohort enrolled around 25 intestinal transplant recipients including one retransplant, and a few patients lacking pretransplant specimens were excluded. Every recipient was given anti-thymocyte globulin induction, followed by about 3 years of maintenance tacrolimus and steroids. What the authors observed across the whole study: GvH clones turned up in recipient bone marrow, with some appearing earlier in ileal mucosa or blood, a pattern consistent with an intestinal mucosal origin. In patients with donor T cell macrochimerism, the allografts had high GvH to HvG T cell clonal ratios. Conclusions were limited by the relatively low number and heterogeneity of intestinal transplant patients. Early after transplant, peak levels of circulating GvH clones were found to be associated with declines in HvG clones.

Libraries came from the immunoSEQ multiplex PCR assay. For most patients, genomic DNA was subjected to high-throughput TCR-beta CDR3 sequencing by Adaptive Biotechnologies. As for the original processing: TCR sequencing data were retrieved from Adaptive's ImmunoSEQ software for 18 patients, whereas three other patients were processed with MiXCR and VDJtools. Because the origin of CDR3 nucleotide sequences shared between donor and recipient could not be assigned, those sequences were removed. At least 2-fold expansion over unstimulated cells and a minimum CFSE-low frequency of 0.002% (template counts) or 0.001% (read counts) were required for clones to be classified as alloreactive. Mappable clones were those detected in sequenced pre-transplant spleen, lymph node, or MLR CFSE-low populations of the donor or recipient. Cumulative frequency of alloreactive clones was calculated as a percentage of all sequences weighted by copy number. The source is immuneACCESS, and TCRdb retained only in-frame sequences with V and J called. Part of the clones is not carried over; for the studies checked, unresolved V genes explain less than half of this, and the remainder is unexplained. The DNA gave D and trimming, while V, J and clone size come from that table. For this sample there are roughly 23,000 clones; roughly 79% appear just once. The ten largest make up around 3% of the sample.

The sample here was ileum tissue, taken 12 days after intestinal transplant. The clonotype comes from a human patient who received an intestinal transplant, so some T cells may come from the graft donor.

For the CDR3, the sequence is CASSYARGLNEQFF. Read as DNA, the sequence is TGTGCCAGCAGTTACGCAAGGGGTCTAAATGAGCAGTTCTTC. Recombination linked TRBV6-6 to TRBJ2-1; tentative D gene TRBD1, with 5 bases matching. V is clipped by 2 bases and J by 7 bases, and the sequence between their germline boundaries is 12 bases long. CDR1 and CDR2 (MNHNY, SVGAGI) derive from the germline V gene (reference sequence). Reading from cysteine to phenylalanine, the CDR3 counts 14 amino acids. Here the CDR3 DNA is all that survives: 42 bases in frame from base 1.